Following are 17 T cell receptor beta chains from one sample sequenced in a study of blood T cell repertoires in COVID-19. Assay used: immunoSEQ multiplex PCR; TCRdb lists only in-frame clones, some missing. The sample contains roughly 130,000 clones, 90% of which appear only once. Sequencing used peripheral blood. The receptors derive from a man between 60 and 75 years old with COVID-19, enrolled during active disease.

V is TRBV10-1 and J is TRBJ2-7; TRBD1 matches 9 bases. J was trimmed by 6 bases and V by 6 bases; bases with no gene match: 6. Germline-derived CDR1 and CDR2 are WNHNN and SYGVQD (reference sequence). This CDR3 is 13 amino acids long. Written as DNA, the CDR3 is TGCGCCAGCAGCGGGACAGGGTTTGGCGAGCAGTACTTC. Protein sequence: CASSGTGFGEQYF.

The J gene is TRBJ1-5, the V gene TRBV6-2 or TRBV6-3, with 8 bases aligning to TRBD1. J was trimmed by 6 bases and V by 2 bases; bases with no gene match: 6. Per germline, CDR1 MNHEY and CDR2 SVGEGT. The CDR3 loop spans 15 amino acids. CDR3 bases: TGTGCCAGCAGTTACCTCGACAGGGGTTCTCAGCCCCAGCATTTT. Protein product: CASSYLDRGSQPQHF.

The chain employs TRBV6-6 and TRBJ1-1, with TRBD1 identical over 7 bases. The CDR3 sequence is 13 residues long. V trimming: 5 bases; J trimming: 3 bases; junction bases outside the gene matches: 3. Germline-derived CDR1 and CDR2 are MNHNY and SVGAGI (reference sequence). Here the CDR3 DNA reads TGTGCCAGCAGTAAAGACAGGGACACTGAAGCTTTCTTT. Protein sequence: CASSKDRDTEAFF.

This chain links TRBV5-1 with TRBJ2-1, with 8 bases matching TRBD2. The CDR3 has 15 amino acids. V shed 2 bases and J 6 bases; nucleotides not matched to a gene: 7. The germline V gene encodes CDR1 SGHRS and CDR2 YFSETQ. CDR3 bases: TGCGCCAGCAGCTTAAGCGGGAGTGGGGTCAATGAGCAGTTCTTC. Amino acids: CASSLSGSGVNEQFF.

The chain uses TRBV29-1 and TRBJ1-5; 10 nucleotides align to TRBD1. Losses at the gene ends were 5 bases for V and 3 bases for J; bases not matched to a gene: 7. CDR1 is SQVTM, CDR2 ANQGSEA, per germline. The length of the CDR3 is 15 residues. CDR3 in DNA: TGCAGCGTTTTGACAGGGGGCTGGGACAATCAGCCCCAGCATTTT. Its translation is CSVLTGGWDNQPQHF.

The chain joins TRBV7-6 to TRBJ2-7; 8 nucleotides line up with TRBD2. The CDR3 runs 15 residues. V lost 5 bases, J lost 2 bases, and 8 bases stayed unmatched. Germline V gives CDR1 SGHVS, CDR2 FNYEAQ. The CDR3 coding sequence is TGTGCCAGCAGCGCCCGAAGCGGGAGTACCTACGAGCAGTACTTC. This encodes CASSARSGSTYEQYF.

In its sample, this clone was seen a few times. The chain is built from TRBV24-1 and TRBJ2-3, with 9 bases fitting TRBD1. This CDR3 contains 15 residues. CDR1 and CDR2 from the germline V gene are KGHDR and SFDVKD. V shed 1 base, J shed 4 bases, and the junction held 2 bases outside the gene matches. The CDR3 DNA is TGTGCCACCAGTGATTTCACAGGGGGCGCAGATACGCAGTATTTT. Translating gives CATSDFTGGADTQYF.

V and J are TRBV5-1 and TRBJ1-2, with 7 bases that match TRBD1. The CDR3 contains 15 residues. From germline, CDR1 is SGHRS and CDR2 YFSETQ. J was trimmed by 4 bases and V by 0 bases; bases with no gene match: 6. The CDR3 loop is CASSLVGTASYGYTF. The CDR3 DNA reads as TGCGCCAGCAGCTTGGTAGGGACAGCTTCCTATGGCTACACCTTC.

This clone came up a few times. The chain employs TRBV30 and TRBJ1-1; no clear D gene. CDR1 GTSNPN and CDR2 SVGIG come from the germline V gene (reference sequence). The CDR3 extends over 13 amino acids. Between the trimmed V and J ends, which lost 2 bases and 7 bases, there was a span of 14 bases. Here the CDR3 reads CAWSPGEPYEAFF. CDR3 bases: TGTGCCTGGAGTCCAGGTGAACCGTATGAAGCTTTCTTT.

This clone was seen only once. The chain employs TRBV6-5 and TRBJ1-6, with TRBD1 matching over 7 bases. The CDR3 spans 16 residues. From germline, CDR1 is MNHEY and CDR2 SVGAGI. Trimming at V came to 4 bases and at J to 4 bases, leaving 7 bases not matched to a gene. CDR3 amino acids: CASSWLPGGYNSPLHF. DNA of the CDR3: TGTGCCAGCAGTTGGTTGCCAGGGGGTTATAATTCACCCCTCCACTTT.

The rearrangement joins TRBV5-8 to TRBJ2-7; 9 bases fit TRBD2. This CDR3 has 15 amino acids. Germline V lookup: CDR1 SGHTS, CDR2 YDEGEE. With V trimmed by 1 base and J by 0 bases, 2 bases remained unmatched. The chain's CDR3 is CASSLSSGISYEQYF. As DNA, the CDR3 is TGTGCCAGCAGCTTGTCTAGCGGGATCTCCTACGAGCAGTACTTC.

This clone was seen just once. The rearrangement joins TRBV10-3 to TRBJ1-1; TRBD1 is a possible D gene (5 bases). Germline V CDR1 and CDR2: ENHRY, SYGVKD. V lost 5 bases, J lost 5 bases, and 24 bases lay in between. The CDR3 is made up of 17 amino acids. The CDR3 spells CAISMSPDFGEGTEAFF. CDR3 in DNA: TGTGCCATCAGTATGTCGCCTGACTTTGGGGAGGGGACTGAAGCTTTCTTT.

The V and J genes are TRBV6-6 and TRBJ2-7; TRBD1 agrees at 10 bases. The V segment lost 5 bases and the J segment 5 bases; nucleotides outside the gene matches: 9. This CDR3 contains 15 residues. The germline CDR1 and CDR2 sequences are MNHNY and SVGAGI (reference sequence). Here the CDR3 DNA reads TGTGCCAGCAGTCTGTCGACAGGGGGCATCGACGAGCAGTACTTC. This sequence encodes CASSLSTGGIDEQYF.

The gene calls are TRBV5-1 and TRBJ2-7; maybe TRBD1 (6 bases). Trimming pared 0 bases from V and 1 base from J, leaving 8 bases between. The CDR3 covers 14 residues. Germline values: CDR1 SGHRS, CDR2 YFSETQ. Here the CDR3 DNA reads TGCGCCAGCAGCTTGGCCGGACAGTCCTACGAGCAGTACTTC. Its protein product is CASSLAGQSYEQYF.

The CDR3 sequence: CASSLERGGRAYEQYF. As DNA, the CDR3 is TGTGCCAGCAGCTTAGAACGGGGCGGGAGGGCCTACGAGCAGTACTTC. The chain has TRBV11-2 and TRBJ2-7; TRBD2 aligns across 9 bases. After removal of 0 bases from V and 2 bases from J, the junction contained 5 bases not matched to a gene. Germline V gene sequence: CDR1 SGHAT, CDR2 FQNNGV. The CDR3 has 16 amino acids.

In the case of this clone: At one end, the junction sequence differs from germline, possibly due to a read error. V is TRBV5-1 and J is TRBJ2-5, with 7 positions matching TRBD1. The CDR3 consists of 14 residues. CDR1 and CDR2 from the germline V gene are SGHRS and YFSETQ. The CDR3 region has the DNA TGCGCCAGCACCTTGGACAGGTCACAAGAGACCCAGTACTTC. Translation: CASTLDRSQETQYF.

The V and J genes are TRBV27 and TRBJ1-3; TRBD1 agrees at 7 bases. The CDR3 totals 14 residues. Germline V gives CDR1 MNHEY, CDR2 SMNVEV (reference sequence). V was pared by 5 bases and J by 2 bases, with 3 bases of the junction left unmatched. CDR3 nucleotides: TGTGCCAGCAGTGACCAGGGGGCTGGAAACACCATATATTTT. Amino acids: CASSDQGAGNTIYF.